The following is a TCR beta chain sequence with its context. The data are from a study of control samples from healthy donors and cancer patients. The CDR3 covers 18 residues. V was shortened by 5 bases and J by 0 bases, with 19 bases between the two germline ends. CDR1 is KGHDR, CDR2 SFDVKD, per germline. Profiling relied on immunoSEQ multiplex PCR, and the TCRdb table lists in-frame clones only, not all of them. The data show about 130,000 clones, approximately 90% seen once. Sequenced sample: blood. The sequence derives from a man younger than 30 in good health. The J gene is TRBJ1-5, the V gene TRBV24-1; TRBD1 might be the D (6 bases). This chain's CDR3 is CATSGETPGHHSNQPQHF. CDR3 sequence (DNA): TGTGCCACCAGTGGCGAAACCCCGGGACACCATAGCAATCAGCCCCAGCATTTT.